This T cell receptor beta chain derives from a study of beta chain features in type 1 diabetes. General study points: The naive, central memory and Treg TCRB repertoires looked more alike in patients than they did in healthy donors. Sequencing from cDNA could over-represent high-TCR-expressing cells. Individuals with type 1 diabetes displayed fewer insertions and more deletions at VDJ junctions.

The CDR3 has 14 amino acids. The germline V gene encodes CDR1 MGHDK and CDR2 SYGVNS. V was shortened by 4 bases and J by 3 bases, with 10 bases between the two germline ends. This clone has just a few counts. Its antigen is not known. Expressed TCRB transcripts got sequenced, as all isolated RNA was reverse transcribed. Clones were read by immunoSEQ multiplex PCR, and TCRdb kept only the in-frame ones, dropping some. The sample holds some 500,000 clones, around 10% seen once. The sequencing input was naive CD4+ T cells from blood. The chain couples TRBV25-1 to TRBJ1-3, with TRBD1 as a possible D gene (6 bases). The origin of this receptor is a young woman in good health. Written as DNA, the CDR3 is TGTGCCAGCAGTGGGGACATGATTGGAAACACCATATATTTT. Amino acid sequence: CASSGDMIGNTIYF.